This T cell receptor beta chain emerged from a study of T cell responses to AZD1222 COVID-19 vaccine. The germline V gene encodes CDR1 MNHGY and CDR2 SVAAGI. The V and J ends lost 0 bases and 10 bases respectively, with 12 bases between them. The CDR3 spans 13 residues. Some clones are missing from TCRdb's copy, which holds only in-frame ones; the method was immunoSEQ multiplex PCR. Found here are some 91,000 clones, approximately 91% of them singletons; the top ten hold 2% to 2.5%. The material was peripheral blood, obtained on day 0 of AZD1222 vaccination. The sequence was obtained from an adult in good health. The V call is TRBV6-9, the J call TRBJ1-1; tentatively, D is TRBD1 (5 bases). CDR3 coding DNA: TGTGCCAGCAGTTATTCGAATCAAAGGGGAGCTTTCTTT. Translated, it gives CASSYSNQRGAFF.